This T cell receptor (beta chain) was sequenced during a study of intratumoral heterogeneity in liver cancer. The germline CDR1 and CDR2 sequences are SQVTM and ANQGSEA. With V trimmed by 6 bases and J by 5 bases, 11 bases remained unmatched. The CDR3 is 15 amino acids. Measured with immunoSEQ multiplex PCR; TCRdb has only the in-frame clones, and not every one. Among thousands of clones listed, approximately 64% were seen once. Each tumour sample represents a distinct, spatially separated region of the hepatocellular carcinoma nodule. This clone showed up just a few times. The source of this sequence is a woman aged 70-85 years with hepatocellular carcinoma. The starting material was tumor tissue, obtained before any cancer treatment. The V and J genes are TRBV29-1 and TRBJ2-5, with 11 bases identical to TRBD1. The CDR3 DNA is TGCAGCGTCCCTTCGGACAGGGGGCGATCTGAGACCCAGTACTTC. It yields the protein CSVPSDRGRSETQYF.